This TCR beta chain was sequenced in a study of shared clonotypes between healthy human individuals. Study findings and constraints: Rarefaction exposed incomplete sorted-subset sequencing despite large depth.

CDR3 size: 11 residues. The ends lost 4 bases at V and 7 bases at J; junction bases unmatched: 2. Germline V lookup: CDR1 SGHTS, CDR2 YDEGEE. Positively selected for CCR7, the CD45RO-negative cells used as naive CD8 cells excluded terminally differentiated effector memory CD45RA+ cells. A word on this clone: Its antigen is currently unknown.

Sequencing was at deep level. Investigators spread the genomic DNA of each subset evenly over several immunoSEQ plates. The method was immunoSEQ multiplex PCR; TCRdb's version includes in-frame clones alone and lacks a portion of them. The data show about 2.1 million clones, 93% seen once. The chain joins TRBV5-8 to TRBJ2-7, with TRBD2 matching over 7 bases. The clonotype comes from a man aged 18 to 29 in good health. Some clones in this sample may be carry-over from other donors' samples. The sequenced sample was naive CD8+ T cells from PBMCs. As DNA, the CDR3 is TGTGCCAGCAGCCCCGGGGGGGAGCAGTACTTC. It specifies CASSPGGEQYF.